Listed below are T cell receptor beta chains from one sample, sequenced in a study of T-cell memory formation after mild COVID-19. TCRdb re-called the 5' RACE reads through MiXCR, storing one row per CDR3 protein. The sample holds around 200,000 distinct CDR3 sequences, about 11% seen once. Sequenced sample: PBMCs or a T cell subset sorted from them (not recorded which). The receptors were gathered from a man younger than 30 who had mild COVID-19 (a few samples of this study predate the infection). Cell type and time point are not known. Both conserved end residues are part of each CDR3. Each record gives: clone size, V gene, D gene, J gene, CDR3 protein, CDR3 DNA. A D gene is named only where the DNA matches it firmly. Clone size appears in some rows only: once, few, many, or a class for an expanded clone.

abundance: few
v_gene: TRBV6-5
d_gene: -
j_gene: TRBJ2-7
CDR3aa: CASSYTHPQLYEQYF
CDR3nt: TGTGCCAGCAGTTACACCCACCCCCAGCTGTACGAGCAGTACTTC

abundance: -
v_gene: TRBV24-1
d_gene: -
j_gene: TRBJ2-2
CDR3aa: CATSRTEANTGELFF
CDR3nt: TGTGCCACCAGTAGGACCGAGGCGAACACCGGGGAGCTGTTTTTT

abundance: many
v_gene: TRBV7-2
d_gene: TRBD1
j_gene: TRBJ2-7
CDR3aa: CASSRQGTYEQYF
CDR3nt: TGTGCCAGCAGCCGACAGGGGACCTACGAGCAGTACTTC

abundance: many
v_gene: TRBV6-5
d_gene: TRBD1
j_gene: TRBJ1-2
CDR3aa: CASRREGAGRGYTF
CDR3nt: TGTGCCAGCAGGCGGGAGGGGGCCGGTCGCGGCTACACCTTC

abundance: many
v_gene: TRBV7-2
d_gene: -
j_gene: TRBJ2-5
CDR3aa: CASSLAQGSRETQYF
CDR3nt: TGTGCCAGCAGCTTAGCGCAAGGGTCGAGGGAGACCCAGTACTTC

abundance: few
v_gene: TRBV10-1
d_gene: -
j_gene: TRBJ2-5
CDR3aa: CASSESGLQETQYF
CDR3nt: TGCGCCAGCAGTGAGTCAGGGCTCCAAGAGACCCAGTACTTC

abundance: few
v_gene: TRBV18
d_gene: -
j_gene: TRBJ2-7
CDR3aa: CASSYIRDSYEQYF
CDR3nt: TGTGCCAGCTCCTACATCAGGGATTCCTACGAGCAGTACTTC

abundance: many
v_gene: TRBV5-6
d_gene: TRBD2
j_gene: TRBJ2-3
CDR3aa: CASSRLAGGADTQYF
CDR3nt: TGTGCCAGCTCTAGACTAGCGGGGGGCGCAGATACGCAGTATTTT

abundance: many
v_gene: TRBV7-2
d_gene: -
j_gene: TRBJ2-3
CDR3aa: CASSFLQGLDTQYF
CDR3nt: TGTGCCAGCAGCTTTCTACAGGGCTTAGATACGCAGTATTTT

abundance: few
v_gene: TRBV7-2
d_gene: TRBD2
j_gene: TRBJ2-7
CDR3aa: CASSSEGLAVYEQYF
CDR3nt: TGTGCCAGCAGCTCCGAGGGACTAGCGGTCTACGAGCAGTACTTC